These 10 T cell receptor beta chains originate from one sample sequenced in a study of cytomegalovirus exposure and HLA in healthy donors. The PCR was carried out with 60 Vbeta primers and 13 Jbeta primers. The protocol was immunoSEQ multiplex PCR, while the TCRdb copy is restricted to in-frame clones and leaves out a portion. Of fewer than 200,000 clones in the sample, 10% to 15% are singletons; the top ten hold 7.8%. What was sequenced was PBMCs. The origin of the receptors is a man aged 50 to 59 in good health and CMV-seropositive.

Points on this clone: One end of the junction varies from germline; a read error may be responsible. The rearrangement joins TRBV5-6 to TRBJ1-2, with D unclear. CDR1 and CDR2 (germline): SGHDT, YYEEEE. The CDR3 sequence is 15 residues long. CDR3 in DNA: TGTGCCAGCATTCCCAAGGATAGGCCTAACTATGGCCACACCTTC. Protein product: CASIPKDRPNYGHTF.

This clone was seen a handful of times. The chain has TRBV9 and TRBJ2-3, with 9 positions matching TRBD2. V lost 4 bases to trimming and J lost 3 bases; unmatched junction nucleotides: 9. This CDR3 is built from 16 residues. The V gene's germline CDR1 is SGDLS and CDR2 YYNGEE. DNA of the CDR3: TGTGCCAGCAGCTTAGGTAGCGGGGGAGGGACAGATACGCAGTATTTT. Protein product: CASSLGSGGGTDTQYF.

This chain connects TRBV7-2 to TRBJ2-7; D is unresolved. The CDR3 runs to 13 residues. Per germline, CDR1 SGHTA and CDR2 FQGNSA. With 4 bases removed from V and 1 base from J, the gap between germline ends came to 8 bases. CDR3 residues: CASSSRPSYEQYF. In DNA, the CDR3 is TGTGCCAGCAGCTCGAGGCCATCCTACGAGCAGTACTTC.

This clone was observed a handful of times. The J gene is TRBJ1-2, the V gene TRBV7-9; 11 positions match TRBD1. Germline V gene data show CDR1 as SEHNR and CDR2 as FQNEAQ (reference sequence). This CDR3 is built from 14 residues. After removal of 5 bases from V and 10 bases from J, the junction contained 9 bases not matched to a gene. The CDR3 spells CASSPGQGATNYTF. The CDR3 DNA follows: TGTGCCAGCAGCCCTGGACAGGGGGCTACAAACTACACCTTC.

Only a few counts were recorded for this clone. The chain couples TRBV5-1 to TRBJ1-1; weak D call: TRBD1 (6 bases). There are 13 residues in the CDR3. The germline V and J ends were trimmed by 0 bases and 10 bases, with 13 bases remaining between them. Germline V gene sequence: CDR1 SGHRS, CDR2 YFSETQ. CDR3 DNA: TGCGCCAGCAGCTTGGAGGGGGTGCGGCCAGCTTTCTTT. Translating it yields CASSLEGVRPAFF.

This clone appeared a few times. V and J are TRBV9 and TRBJ1-2; D possibly corresponds to TRBD1 (5 bases). CDR1 SGDLS and CDR2 YYNGEE come from the germline V gene. With 0 bases removed from V and 7 bases from J, the gap between germline ends came to 16 bases. This CDR3 is built from 15 residues. The CDR3 DNA reads as TGTGCCAGCAGCGTAGGTGACAGATACCTTCTTGGCTACACCTTC. This gives the protein CASSVGDRYLLGYTF.

V gene TRBV30 combines with J gene TRBJ1-4; TRBD1 is a possible D gene (5 bases). Between the trimmed V and J ends, which lost 3 bases and 1 base, there was a span of 6 bases. CDR3 size: 13 residues. Germline values: CDR1 GTSNPN, CDR2 SVGIG (reference sequence). CDR3 in amino acids: CAWRGGTNEKLFF. The CDR3 nucleotides read TGTGCCTGGAGGGGGGGAACTAATGAAAAACTGTTTTTT.

This clone appeared a single time. J is TRBJ1-6 and V is TRBV19, with a weak D call TRBD1 (6 bases). The germline V gene has CDR1 LNHDA and CDR2 SQIVND (reference sequence). The CDR3 totals 16 residues. V was cut by 4 bases and J by 13 bases, with 23 bases left in between. The chain's CDR3 is CASSTNRDTRLGPLHF. For the CDR3, the DNA is TGTGCCAGTAGTACCAATCGGGACACCCGCCTTGGTCCCCTCCACTTT.

The gene calls are TRBV5-4 and TRBJ2-7, with 7 bases that match TRBD1. Germline CDR1 and CDR2: SGHNT and YYREEE (reference sequence). The CDR3 contains 14 residues. The V segment lost 2 bases and the J segment 3 bases; nucleotides outside the gene matches: 5. The CDR3 sequence is CASSLPGQLYEQYF. DNA of the CDR3: TGTGCCAGCAGCTTACCGGGACAGCTCTACGAGCAGTACTTC.

In DNA, the CDR3 is TGCGCCAGCAGCTTGGCAGGACTAGCGGGGGGGATTGACGAGCAGTACGTC. Translating it yields CASSLAGLAGGIDEQYV. The genes are TRBV5-1 and TRBJ2-7, with 15 bases that match TRBD2. In germline, CDR1 is SGHRS, CDR2 YFSETQ. V shed 0 bases and J 5 bases; nucleotides not matched to a gene: 6. The CDR3 covers 17 residues.